This T cell receptor (beta chain) is drawn from a study of blood T cell repertoires in COVID-19. Only in-frame clones appear in the TCRdb table, and some are missing; sequencing was by immunoSEQ multiplex PCR. Seen here are 200,000 or so clones, under 90% observed once, and the top ten hold under 2%. This clone was seen only a few times. The CDR3 consists of 13 residues. V was shortened by 4 bases and J by 8 bases, with 9 bases between the two germline ends. V and J are TRBV12-3 or TRBV12-4 and TRBJ1-6, with D perhaps TRBD1 (5 bases). The clonotype was recovered from a man aged 60 to 69 who had recovered from COVID-19. The specimen was PBMCs or T cells enriched from blood (not recorded which). In DNA form, the CDR3 reads TGTGCCAGCAGTTCGGTCAGGGATTCACCCCTCCACTTT. It is translated as CASSSVRDSPLHF.